The 27 T cell receptor beta chains given below trace back to one sample, sequenced in a study of blood T cell repertoires in COVID-19. Some clones are missing from TCRdb's copy, which holds only in-frame ones; the method was immunoSEQ multiplex PCR. This sample carries a few hundred thousand clones, approximately 86% of them seen once, and the ten largest clones take about 4%. The sample consisted of PBMCs or T cells enriched from blood (not recorded which). These receptors all stem from a woman aged 30 to 39 who had been exposed to COVID-19.

V is TRBV23-1 and J is TRBJ2-3; TRBD2 matches at 11 bases. TRBV23-1 is identified as an open reading frame with a role that is uncertain. This CDR3 has 18 residues. Losses at the gene ends were 4 bases for V and 2 bases for J; bases not matched to a gene: 11. Written as DNA, the CDR3 is TGCGCCAGCAGTCCCCCTAGCGGGGGGCTATCCCACACAGATACGCAGTATTTT. This translates into CASSPPSGGLSHTDTQYF.

The chain has TRBV5-1 and TRBJ1-6; D gene unclear. CDR3 length equals 15 residues. Germline V gives CDR1 SGHRS, CDR2 YFSETQ. V gave up 4 bases and J gave up 6 bases, with 14 bases separating them. For the CDR3, the DNA is TGCGCCAGCAGCCCGGTTAACGAGGGTAATTCACCCCTCCACTTT. Protein product: CASSPVNEGNSPLHF.

In this sample, this clone turned up once. The chain has TRBV7-3 and TRBJ2-1; 11 bases fit TRBD2. Germline V gene lookup returns CDR1 SGHTA and CDR2 FQGTGA. The CDR3 spans 15 residues. V gave up 3 bases and J gave up 9 bases; unmatched junction bases: 7. The CDR3: CASSFVAGGNGEQFF. In DNA, the CDR3 is TGTGCCAGCAGCTTTGTAGCGGGGGGGAACGGTGAGCAGTTCTTC.

The chain recombines TRBV4-1 with TRBJ2-3; maybe TRBD2 (6 bases). The germline V and J ends were trimmed by 3 bases and 0 bases, with 16 bases remaining between them. CDR1 is MGHRA, CDR2 YSYEKL, per germline. The CDR3 contains 17 residues. The CDR3 DNA reads TGCGCCAGCAGCCAGACGGAGGGAGACTCCAGCACAGATACGCAGTATTTT. Protein product: CASSQTEGDSSTDTQYF.

The chain uses TRBV2 and TRBJ2-3; 8 bases align to TRBD2. Germline values: CDR1 SNHLY, CDR2 FYNNEI. Trimming cost V 7 bases and J 3 bases; bases outside gene matches: 6. This CDR3 is 14 amino acids long. This CDR3 reads CASTVPSGTDTQYF. The CDR3 nucleotides read TGTGCCAGCACTGTCCCTAGCGGGACAGATACGCAGTATTTT.

V and J are TRBV10-2 and TRBJ1-5, with TRBD1 as a possible D gene (5 bases). Per germline, CDR1 WSHSY and CDR2 SAAADI. V lost 8 bases, J lost 2 bases, and 19 bases lay in between. CDR3 size: 16 residues. The CDR3 nucleotides are TGCGCCAGCCAGACTGGTTGGGGCTTTGGCAATCAGCCCCAGCATTTT. It is translated as CASQTGWGFGNQPQHF.

The chain joins TRBV2 to TRBJ1-2; 8 nucleotides agree with TRBD1. The CDR3 is 12 residues long. CDR1 and CDR2 from the germline V gene are SNHLY and FYNNEI. V was pared by 8 bases and J by 8 bases, with 7 bases of the junction left unmatched. The CDR3 region has the DNA TGTGCCAGCTACGACAGGGGTGAGGGCTACACCTTC. Amino acids: CASYDRGEGYTF.

The chain joins TRBV10-2 to TRBJ2-7; TRBD2 agrees at 11 bases. The trim removed 8 bases at V and 3 bases at J, leaving 6 bases unmatched. The CDR3 sequence is 14 residues long. Germline values: CDR1 WSHSY, CDR2 SAAADI. The DNA for the CDR3 is TGCGCCAGCGGGGGAACTAGCGGGGGCTACGAGCAGTACTTC. The encoded protein is CASGGTSGGYEQYF.

Only one count was recorded for this clone. This chain joins TRBV11-3 and TRBJ1-2; D ambiguous. From germline, CDR1 is SGHNT and CDR2 YENEEA. The CDR3 is 15 amino acids. V lost 0 bases and J lost 1, with 9 bases in between. The CDR3 here is CASSLDPGINYGYTF. The CDR3 DNA is TGTGCCAGCAGCTTAGATCCAGGAATTAACTATGGCTACACCTTC.

V usage is TRBV27 and J usage is TRBJ1-2; D is uncertain. V was shortened by 4 bases and J by 2 bases, with 11 bases between the two germline ends. Germline CDR1 and CDR2: MNHEY and SMNVEV (reference sequence). This CDR3 has 14 amino acids. The CDR3 sequence is CASSYRYLNYGYTF. The CDR3 nucleotides read TGTGCCAGCAGTTACAGATATTTAAACTATGGCTACACCTTC.

The CDR3 coding sequence is TGTGCCAGCAGCCACGAAACAGGGGAATCTAATGAAAAACTGTTTTTT. Protein: CASSHETGESNEKLFF. The chain joins TRBV13 to TRBJ1-4; TRBD1 matches at 7 bases. Germline V lookup: CDR1 PRHDT, CDR2 FYEKMQ (reference sequence). The CDR3 sequence is 16 residues long. Trimming took 5 bases from V and 3 from J; bases not matched to a gene: 9.

This chain uses TRBV12-5 with TRBJ1-1; D is perhaps TRBD1 (5 bases). The CDR3 totals 12 residues. Germline V gives CDR1 LGHNT, CDR2 FRNRAP. Trimming pared 0 bases from V and 11 bases from J, leaving 10 bases between. The CDR3 reads CASGLVPGGAFF. The CDR3 DNA follows: TGTGCTAGTGGTTTGGTTCCCGGGGGGGCTTTCTTT.

The rearrangement uses TRBV6-5 and TRBJ1-2; no firm D call. CDR3 size: 13 residues. V was pared by 4 bases and J by 1 base, with 7 bases between. Germline CDR1 reads MNHEY; CDR2 reads SVGAGI. In nucleotides, the CDR3 is TGTGCCAGCAGTTCACTGATTAACTATGGCTACACCTTC. Amino acids: CASSSLINYGYTF.

V gene TRBV27 combines with J gene TRBJ1-2; D not certain. This CDR3 spans 15 amino acids. Trimming took off 3 bases at V and 2 bases at J, with 13 bases between the two ends. Per the germline V gene, CDR1 is MNHEY and CDR2 is SMNVEV (reference sequence). The CDR3 protein is CASSFTGKRNYGYTF. In DNA form, the CDR3 reads TGTGCCAGCAGTTTCACGGGAAAAAGAAACTATGGCTACACCTTC.

The V gene is TRBV29-1, the J gene TRBJ1-6; tentatively, D is TRBD1 (5 bases). CDR3 length equals 13 residues. Germline loops: CDR1 SQVTM, CDR2 ANQGSEA. V was trimmed by 6 bases and J by 5 bases, leaving 11 bases between them. The CDR3 bases are TGCAGCGTACAGGTCTCGGATAATTCACCCCTCCACTTT. This codes for CSVQVSDNSPLHF.

The chain has TRBV19 and TRBJ1-4; unclear D gene. V was clipped by 2 bases and J by 8 bases, with 9 bases between them. CDR3 size: 13 residues. CDR1 and CDR2 (germline): LNHDA, SQIVND (reference sequence). The CDR3 sequence is CASSIQVHEKLFF. CDR3 bases: TGTGCCAGTAGTATACAGGTCCACGAAAAACTGTTTTTT.

J is TRBJ1-1 and V is TRBV19; D unclear. Trimming removed 3 bases at V and 4 bases at J, with 15 bases between. The CDR3 length is 15 residues. CDR1 and CDR2 (germline): LNHDA, SQIVND (reference sequence). The CDR3 loop reads CASSIWQGGSTEAFF. CDR3 bases: TGTGCCAGTAGTATCTGGCAAGGTGGGAGCACTGAAGCTTTCTTT.

This rearrangement joins TRBV3-1 (or the pseudogene TRBV3-2) to TRBJ1-4; 8 nucleotides agree with TRBD1. There are 16 residues in the CDR3. Germline V lookup: CDR1 LGHDT, CDR2 YNNKEL (reference sequence). Germline trimming cut 5 bases from V and 4 bases from J; bases unmatched to any gene: 9. The CDR3 DNA is TGTGCCAGCAGCTATTCGACAGGGGCCTTTAATGAAAAACTGTTTTTT. The encoded protein is CASSYSTGAFNEKLFF.

The chain has TRBV7-6 and TRBJ2-5; 9 positions agree with TRBD1. This CDR3 comprises 14 residues. CDR1 is SGHVS, CDR2 FNYEAQ, per germline. J lost 4 bases, V lost 5 bases, and 5 bases had no gene match. CDR3 sequence reads: CASSMTGGRETQYF. The CDR3 nucleotides read TGTGCCAGCAGCATGACAGGGGGGCGAGAGACCCAGTACTTC.

The chain employs TRBV2 and TRBJ1-2; D not certain. This CDR3 spans 13 amino acids. The germline V and J ends were trimmed by 6 bases and 4 bases, with 12 bases remaining between them. Germline V gene data show CDR1 as SNHLY and CDR2 as FYNNEI. The CDR3 reads CASRAPLLYGYTF. CDR3 coding DNA: TGTGCCAGCAGGGCCCCTCTCCTCTATGGCTACACCTTC.

This chain uses TRBV19 with TRBJ2-2, with D maybe TRBD1 (5 bases). V dropped 2 bases and J dropped 5 bases, with 6 bases sitting between them. CDR1 is LNHDA, CDR2 SQIVND, per germline (reference sequence). The CDR3 consists of 13 residues. In DNA, the CDR3 is TGTGCCAGTAGTATACAGGGAACCGGGGAGCTGTTTTTT. It specifies CASSIQGTGELFF.

The chain uses TRBV30 and TRBJ1-2, with 8 positions matching TRBD1. CDR3 size: 14 residues. The V gene end was trimmed by 5 bases and the J gene end by 0 bases; junction bases not matched to a gene: 5. The germline V gene has CDR1 GTSNPN and CDR2 SVGIG (reference sequence). In DNA, the CDR3 is TGTGCCTGGTCACAGGGGGTAGCTAACTATGGCTACACCTTC. This translates into CAWSQGVANYGYTF.

This chain joins TRBV2 and TRBJ2-3; 9 bases match TRBD2. The CDR3 spans 14 residues. Trimming cost V 10 bases and J 5 bases; bases outside gene matches: 10. CDR1 and CDR2 (germline): SNHLY, FYNNEI. The CDR3 spells CATRSRGGVDTQYF. In DNA form, the CDR3 reads TGTGCCACCAGATCGCGGGGGGGCGTAGATACGCAGTATTTT.

The CDR3 here is CASSPGGAGEKLFF. As DNA, the CDR3 is TGTGCCAGCAGCCCCGGGGGGGCCGGGGAAAAACTGTTTTTT. The chain carries TRBV7-9 and TRBJ1-4; maybe TRBD1 (6 bases). Looked up from germline, CDR1 is SEHNR and CDR2 is FQNEAQ (reference sequence). Trimming removed 5 bases from V and 8 bases from J, with 15 bases in between. The CDR3 covers 14 residues. Full variable domain (outside the CDR3, taken from reference TRBV7-9 and TRBJ1-4): DTGVSQNPRHKITKRGQNVTFRCDPISEHNRLYWYRQTLGQGPEFLTYFQNEAQLEKSRLLSDRFSAERPKGSFSTLEIQRTEQGDSAMYLCASSPGGAGEKLFFGSGTQLSVL.

This sequence joins TRBV30 and TRBJ1-5; 9 bases agree with TRBD1. CDR3 size: 19 residues. Germline V gene lookup returns CDR1 GTSNPN and CDR2 SVGIG (reference sequence). Unmatched junction bases numbered 14, after V lost 1 base and J lost 1 base. The DNA for the CDR3 is TGTGCCTGGAGTGCACAGGGGGCACCTCGACCCTTAAGCAATCAGCCCCAGCATTTT. Translating it yields CAWSAQGAPRPLSNQPQHF.

The rearrangement joins TRBV2 to TRBJ2-2; no firm D call. V was shortened by 5 bases and J by 4 bases, with 8 bases between the two germline ends. This CDR3 comprises 13 residues. Germline-derived CDR1 and CDR2 are SNHLY and FYNNEI. The CDR3 here is CASSPQITGELFF. Written as DNA, the CDR3 is TGTGCCAGCAGTCCCCAAATCACCGGGGAGCTGTTTTTT.

V and J are TRBV11-2 and TRBJ1-1; D may be TRBD1 (5 bases). Germline V lookup: CDR1 SGHAT, CDR2 FQNNGV. V gave up 5 bases and J gave up 6 bases, with 13 bases separating them. The CDR3 sequence is 13 residues long. CDR3 sequence reads: CASSPRRGAEAFF. CDR3 DNA: TGTGCCAGCAGCCCTCGTCGGGGGGCTGAAGCTTTCTTT.